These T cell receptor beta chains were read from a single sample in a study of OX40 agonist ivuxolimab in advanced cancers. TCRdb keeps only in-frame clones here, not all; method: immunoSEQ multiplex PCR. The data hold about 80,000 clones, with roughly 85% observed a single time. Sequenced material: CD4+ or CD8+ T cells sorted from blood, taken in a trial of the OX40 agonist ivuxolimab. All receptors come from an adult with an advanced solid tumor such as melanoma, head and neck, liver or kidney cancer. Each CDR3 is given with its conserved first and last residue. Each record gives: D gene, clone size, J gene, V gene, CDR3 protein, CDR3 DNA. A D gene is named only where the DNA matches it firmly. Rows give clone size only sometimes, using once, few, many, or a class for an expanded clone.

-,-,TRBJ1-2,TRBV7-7,CASSTRPTANYGYTF,TGTGCTAGCAGCACCCGACCGACAGCTAACTATGGCTACACCTTC
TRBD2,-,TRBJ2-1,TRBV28,CASRPWGLADGRRYNEQFF,TGTGCCAGCAGGCCTTGGGGACTAGCGGATGGAAGGCGATACAATGAGCAGTTCTTC
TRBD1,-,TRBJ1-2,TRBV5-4,CASSSPGQGADGYTF,TGTGCCAGCAGCTCGCCGGGACAGGGGGCGGATGGCTACACCTTC
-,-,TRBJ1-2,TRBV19,CASTPGYGYTF,TGTGCCAGTACCCCAGGCTATGGCTACACCTTC
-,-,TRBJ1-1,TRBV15,CATSRDRAFPEAFF,TGTGCCACCAGCAGAGATAGGGCATTTCCTGAAGCTTTCTTT
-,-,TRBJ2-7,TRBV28,CASSIHQPGNQSPLYEQYF,TGTGCCAGCAGTATTCACCAACCGGGGAATCAAAGCCCGCTCTACGAGCAGTACTTC
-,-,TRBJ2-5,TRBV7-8,CASSFALPVAQYF,TGTGCCAGCAGCTTTGCATTACCGGTTGCCCAGTACTTC
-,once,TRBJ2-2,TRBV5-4,CASSLASSSGELFF,TGTGCCAGCAGCTTGGCGTCCTCTTCCGGGGAGCTGTTTTTT
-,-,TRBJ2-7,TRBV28,CASSLIDGEQYF,TGTGCCAGCAGCTTGATCGACGGCGAGCAGTACTTC
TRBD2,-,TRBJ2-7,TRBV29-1,CSGGGGVGYEQYF,TGCAGCGGTGGCGGGGGGGTAGGGTACGAGCAGTACTTC
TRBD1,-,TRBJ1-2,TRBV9,CASSASIQGSGYTF,TGTGCCAGCAGCGCGTCGATACAGGGGTCTGGCTACACCTTC
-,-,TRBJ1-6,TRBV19,CASSNIILAGGNNSPLHF,TGTGCCAGTAGTAACATAATCCTGGCGGGGGGGAATAATTCACCCCTCCACTTT
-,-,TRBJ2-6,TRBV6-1,CASSEGRSSGANVLTF,TGTGCCAGCAGTGAGGGACGGAGCTCTGGGGCCAACGTCCTGACTTTC
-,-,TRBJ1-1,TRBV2,CASTWTENTEAFF,TGTGCCAGCACCTGGACGGAGAACACTGAAGCTTTCTTT
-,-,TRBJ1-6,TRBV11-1,CASSLSGRNSPLHF,TGTGCCAGCAGCTTATCTGGGCGGAATTCACCCCTCCACTTT
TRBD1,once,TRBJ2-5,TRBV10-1,CASRWTGGLGETQYF,TGCGCCAGCAGGTGGACAGGGGGGTTGGGGGAGACCCAGTACTTC
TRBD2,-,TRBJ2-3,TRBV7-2,CASSPRPGTTKDTQYF,TGTGCCAGCAGCCCGCGTCCGGGGACTACCAAGGATACGCAGTATTTT
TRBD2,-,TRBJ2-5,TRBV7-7,CASSKTAGGVETQYF,TGTGCTAGCAGCAAGACAGCGGGGGGCGTGGAGACCCAGTACTTC
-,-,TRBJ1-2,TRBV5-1,CASSLGAKANYGYTF,TGCGCCAGCAGCTTGGGGGCGAAAGCTAACTATGGCTACACCTTC
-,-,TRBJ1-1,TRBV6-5,CASSGNMNTEAFF,TGTGCCAGCAGTGGAAATATGAACACTGAAGCTTTCTTT